The rows below give T cell receptor beta chains drawn from one sample of a study of vaccination effects on CD4 cells after COVID-19. Clones were read by immunoSEQ multiplex PCR, and TCRdb kept only the in-frame ones, dropping some. This sample has 50,000 to 75,000 clones, with 60% to 85% found just once. What these receptors recognize is not known. This specimen consisted of CD4+ T cells from PBMCs cultured without peptide, obtained before COVID-19 vaccination. The receptors were gathered from a human donor who received a COVID-19 vaccine. The CDR3 runs from the conserved cysteine through the conserved F or W. The order of the fields is J gene, D gene, clone size, V gene, CDR3 protein, CDR3 DNA. A D gene is named only where the DNA matches it firmly. Size values are once, few and many counts, or a class for expanded clones, and some rows have none.

J: TRBJ1-2
D: .
size: .
V: TRBV2
CDR3: CASSDLAVSNGYTF
DNA: TGTGCCAGCAGTGATCTGGCAGTCTCTAATGGCTACACCTTC

J: TRBJ2-2
D: .
size: few
V: TRBV11-2
CDR3: CASSFTENTGELFF
DNA: TGTGCCAGCAGCTTTACCGAGAACACCGGGGAGCTGTTTTTT

J: TRBJ1-1
D: .
size: .
V: TRBV6-1
CDR3: CASSDGGNTEAFF
DNA: TGTGCCAGCAGTGACGGGGGAAACACTGAAGCTTTCTTT

J: TRBJ1-6
D: .
size: few
V: TRBV6-6
CDR3: CASTEELYNSPLHF
DNA: TGTGCCAGCACGGAGGAGTTGTATAATTCACCCCTCCACTTT

J: TRBJ1-1
D: .
size: .
V: TRBV7-3
CDR3: CASSLAAMNTEAFF
DNA: TGTGCCAGCAGCTTAGCAGCAATGAACACTGAAGCTTTCTTT

J: TRBJ1-2
D: .
size: .
V: TRBV5-1
CDR3: CASSLDLDGSGYTF
DNA: TGCGCCAGCAGCTTGGATCTCGACGGGTCTGGCTACACCTTC

J: TRBJ2-2
D: .
size: once
V: TRBV6-5
CDR3: CASNRATGELFF
DNA: TGTGCCAGCAATCGGGCGACCGGGGAGCTGTTTTTT

J: TRBJ1-4
D: .
size: .
V: TRBV11-2
CDR3: CASSSQSNNEKLFF
DNA: TGTGCCAGCAGCTCACAAAGCAATAATGAAAAACTGTTTTTT

J: TRBJ1-2
D: TRBD1
size: .
V: TRBV28
CDR3: CASGYPGQGARGYTF
DNA: TGTGCCAGCGGGTACCCGGGACAGGGGGCTCGCGGCTACACCTTC

J: TRBJ2-5
D: .
size: .
V: TRBV18
CDR3: CASSPPGGFQETQYF
DNA: TGTGCCAGCTCACCACCTGGTGGATTCCAAGAGACCCAGTACTTC

J: TRBJ2-3
D: TRBD2
size: .
V: TRBV30
CDR3: CAWSVSRLLSSGGAADTQYF
DNA: TGTGCCTGGAGTGTATCCCGATTATTGTCTAGCGGGGGGGCGGCAGATACGCAGTATTTT

J: TRBJ2-1
D: .
size: once
V: TRBV5-4
CDR3: CASSTGQFSYNEQFF
DNA: TGTGCCAGCAGCACCGGACAGTTCTCCTACAATGAGCAGTTCTTC

J: TRBJ2-3
D: .
size: .
V: TRBV24-1
CDR3: CATSDPYRTDTQYF
DNA: TGTGCCACCAGTGACCCGTATCGCACAGATACGCAGTATTTT

J: TRBJ2-4
D: TRBD2
size: .
V: TRBV2
CDR3: CASNIAGGRNIQYF
DNA: TGTGCCAGCAACATAGCGGGGGGGCGTAACATTCAGTACTTC

J: TRBJ1-4
D: .
size: .
V: TRBV7-9
CDR3: CASSLQGNPEKLFF
DNA: TGTGCCAGCAGCTTACAGGGAAACCCTGAAAAACTGTTTTTT

J: TRBJ1-2
D: .
size: .
V: TRBV6-5
CDR3: CASSYGAGSYGYTF
DNA: TGTGCCAGCAGTTACGGGGCAGGGTCCTATGGCTACACCTTC

J: TRBJ1-1
D: .
size: .
V: TRBV7-9
CDR3: CASSFRSRGGDTEAFF
DNA: TGTGCCAGCAGCTTTAGGAGCCGGGGAGGGGACACTGAAGCTTTCTTT

J: TRBJ1-3
D: .
size: .
V: TRBV5-1
CDR3: CASSLSTYPGNSGNTIYF
DNA: TGCGCCAGCAGCCTCAGTACTTACCCGGGCAACTCTGGAAACACCATATATTTT

J: TRBJ2-4
D: TRBD1
size: .
V: TRBV19
CDR3: CASQFPGQGTAKNIQYF
DNA: TGTGCCAGCCAATTTCCGGGACAGGGGACCGCCAAAAACATTCAGTACTTC

J: TRBJ2-3
D: TRBD2
size: once
V: TRBV3-1/TRBV3-2
CDR3: CASSPPRTSGAKSREYF
DNA: TGTGCCAGCAGCCCCCCAAGGACTAGCGGGGCAAAAAGTCGGGAGTATTTT

J: TRBJ1-6
D: .
size: once
V: TRBV4-3
CDR3: CASSQEGPQGSASYNSPLHF
DNA: TGCGCCAGCAGCCAAGAGGGGCCCCAGGGCAGCGCTTCCTATAATTCACCCCTCCACTTT

J: TRBJ1-6
D: .
size: .
V: TRBV7-2
CDR3: CASSSGQTGSPLHF
DNA: TGTGCCAGCAGCTCTGGACAGACGGGTTCACCCCTCCACTTT

J: TRBJ2-3
D: .
size: .
V: TRBV9
CDR3: CASSVGGNTDTQYF
DNA: TGTGCCAGCAGCGTAGGCGGGAACACAGATACGCAGTATTTT